One sample yielded the 22 T cell receptor beta chains listed below, sequenced in a study of technical replicates of blood from a handful of donors. Sequencing was performed with immunoSEQ multiplex PCR; in TCRdb, only in-frame clones are kept and a portion is missing. Of some 62,000 clones in the sample, about 87% are singletons; the top ten hold roughly 5.2%. The source material was PBMCs. Receptors originate from a human donor in good health. Some clones in this sample may be carry-over from other donors' samples.

A few counts support this clone. The CDR3 nucleotides read TGCGCCAGCAGCCAAGATCGGGAGGGTAATGCCGAGCAGTACTTC. Its protein is CASSQDREGNAEQYF. This sequence joins TRBV4-3 and TRBJ2-7, with 8 bases lining up with TRBD2. V shed 0 bases, J shed 6 bases, and the junction held 7 bases outside the gene matches. Per the germline V gene, CDR1 is LGHNA and CDR2 is YSLEER. The CDR3 extends over 15 amino acids.

CDR3 bases: TGCGCCAGCAGCTTGGACAGGGGCATTAACTATGGCTACACCTTC. Translation: CASSLDRGINYGYTF. This rearrangement joins TRBV5-1 to TRBJ1-2; 7 bases match TRBD1. The germline CDR1 and CDR2 sequences are SGHRS and YFSETQ. The CDR3 runs 15 residues. V lost 0 bases and J lost 1; bases outside the gene matches: 3.

The chain joins TRBV9 to TRBJ1-3; D not certain. V was clipped by 0 bases and J by 0 bases, with 10 bases between them. Germline lookup yields CDR1 SGDLS and CDR2 YYNGEE. The CDR3 loop spans 16 amino acids. The CDR3 coding sequence is TGTGCCAGCAGCGTAGCTGCCGGCGGCTCTGGAAACACCATATATTTT. Amino acids: CASSVAAGGSGNTIYF.

The chain joins TRBV7-2 to TRBJ2-1; perhaps TRBD2 as D (6 bases). CDR1 is SGHTA, CDR2 FQGNSA, per germline. CDR3 length: 15 residues. Trimming pared 5 bases from V and 12 bases from J, leaving 23 bases between. CDR3 loop: CASSPYFRDSPLQFF. The CDR3 region has the DNA TGTGCCAGCAGCCCCTACTTCCGGGACTCCCCTTTGCAGTTCTTC.

This rearrangement joins TRBV19 to TRBJ1-6; 10 bases map to TRBD1. The CDR3 totals 18 residues. Germline V gene sequence: CDR1 LNHDA, CDR2 SQIVND (reference sequence). V dropped 5 bases and J dropped 5; count of bases not matched to a gene: 12. For the CDR3, the DNA is TGTGCCAGTAGTGTCTCCGGGACAGGGGTTACCGATAATTCACCCCTCCACTTT. This encodes CASSVSGTGVTDNSPLHF.

The chain has TRBV7-3 and TRBJ2-1, with 13 bases aligning to TRBD2. CDR1 is SGHTA, CDR2 FQGTGA, per germline. V shed 3 bases and J 10 bases; nucleotides not matched to a gene: 12. The CDR3 is 17 residues long. The CDR3 loop is CASSFTTSGGVSQEQFF. The DNA for the CDR3 is TGTGCCAGCAGCTTTACAACTAGCGGGGGGGTTTCTCAAGAGCAGTTCTTC.

The chain combines TRBV5-6 with TRBJ2-1; no firm D call. Trimming pared 0 bases from V and 3 bases from J, leaving 10 bases between. CDR3 length: 15 amino acids. Germline V lookup: CDR1 SGHDT, CDR2 YYEEEE. This chain's CDR3 is CASSLGIGGYNEQFF. The CDR3 DNA reads as TGTGCCAGCAGCTTGGGAATAGGCGGCTACAATGAGCAGTTCTTC. Based on the CDR3 plus reference TRBV5-6 and TRBJ2-1, the full variable domain is DAGVTQSPTHLIKTRGQQVTLRCSPKSGHDTVSWYQQALGQGPQFIFQYYEEEERQRGNFPDRFSGHQFPNYSSELNVNALLLGDSALYLCASSLGIGGYNEQFFGPGTRLTVL.

This clone has a single count. The CDR3: CASSQIRGLYEKLFF. Here the CDR3 DNA reads TGTGCCAGCAGCCAGATCAGGGGGCTCTATGAAAAACTGTTTTTT. This chain joins TRBV14 and TRBJ1-4; TRBD1 matches 8 bases. V lost 3 bases, J lost 6 bases, and 6 bases stayed unmatched. The germline V gene has CDR1 SGHDN and CDR2 FVKESK. This CDR3 comprises 15 residues.

The genes are TRBV25-1 and TRBJ2-3; D unclear. The CDR3 covers 14 residues. V shed 3 bases and J shed 3 bases, with 10 bases lying between them. CDR1 is MGHDK, CDR2 SYGVNS, per germline. CDR3 nucleotide sequence: TGTGCCAGCAGTGACGATACTCGGACAGATACGCAGTATTTT. Protein sequence: CASSDDTRTDTQYF.

This clone was observed once. The chain is built from TRBV9 and TRBJ2-5; D might be TRBD2 (7 bases). Trimming took off 4 bases at V and 0 bases at J, with 10 bases between the two ends. This CDR3 region has 14 residues. Per the germline V gene, CDR1 is SGDLS and CDR2 is YYNGEE. The CDR3 here is CASSRGGDQETQYF. The CDR3 nucleotides read TGTGCCAGCAGCCGAGGGGGGGACCAAGAGACCCAGTACTTC.

The chain employs TRBV25-1 and TRBJ2-7, with unresolved D. The CDR3 is made up of 13 amino acids. Trimming stripped 4 bases from V and 4 bases from J, with 11 bases between. Germline CDR1 reads MGHDK; CDR2 reads SYGVNS. The CDR3 region is CASSAVSAYEQYF. The CDR3 DNA is TGTGCCAGCAGTGCCGTGAGCGCTTACGAGCAGTACTTC.

The chain links TRBV6-6 to TRBJ1-1; D is ambiguous. Germline loops: CDR1 MNHNY, CDR2 SVGAGI (reference sequence). The CDR3 runs to 14 residues. V was pared by 2 bases and J by 4 bases, with 11 bases between. The CDR3 coding sequence is TGTGCCAGCAGTTACCCTGGAGGAGGCACTGAAGCTTTCTTT. This encodes CASSYPGGGTEAFF.

There are a few counts of this clone. The J gene is TRBJ2-2, the V gene TRBV7-2, with TRBD2 as a possible D gene (5 bases). CDR1 and CDR2 (germline): SGHTA, FQGNSA. V lost 3 bases and J lost 7, with 15 bases in between. CDR3 length equals 15 residues. CDR3 loop: CASSLGWTEFGELFF. The CDR3 nucleotides read TGTGCCAGCAGCTTGGGGTGGACTGAGTTCGGGGAGCTGTTTTTT.

J is TRBJ2-5 and V is TRBV6-1; weak D call: TRBD1 (5 bases). This CDR3 contains 14 residues. The V gene's germline CDR1 is MNHNS and CDR2 SASEGT. Trimming shortened V by 6 bases and J by 5 bases, and 16 bases separated the two germline ends. In DNA, the CDR3 is TGTGCCAGCAGCGACTTAAGGGGCCGGGAGACCCAGTACTTC. It yields the protein CASSDLRGRETQYF.

V is TRBV6-5 and J is TRBJ2-2, with a possible D match to TRBD1 (6 bases). The CDR3 is made up of 15 amino acids. CDR1 and CDR2 from the germline V gene are MNHEY and SVGAGI. V was shortened by 6 bases and J by 4 bases, with 15 bases between the two germline ends. The DNA for the CDR3 is TGTGCCAGCAGCCTGACAGGAGTAGGCACCGGGGAGCTGTTTTTT. Its translation: CASSLTGVGTGELFF.

The V and J genes are TRBV6-1 and TRBJ2-7; 10 positions match TRBD1. The CDR3 spans 12 residues. V gave up 8 bases and J gave up 3 bases; unmatched junction bases: 1. The V gene's germline CDR1 is MNHNS and CDR2 SASEGT. CDR3 DNA: TGTGCCAGCGGACAGGGGGACTACGAGCAGTACTTC. This sequence encodes CASGQGDYEQYF.

The V gene is TRBV6-1, the J gene TRBJ1-6; 11 bases line up with TRBD1. J lost 10 bases, V lost 4 bases, and 3 bases had no gene match. Germline CDR1 and CDR2: MNHNS and SASEGT. The CDR3 loop spans 14 amino acids. The CDR3 DNA reads TGTGCCAGCAGTGGGACAGGGGGCCTCTCACCCCTCCACTTT. As protein: CASSGTGGLSPLHF.

The DNA of the CDR3 is TGTGCCAGCAGGACCCCCCGGACGGGAGGAATGGGCACAGATACGCAGTATTTT. Its translation is CASRTPRTGGMGTDTQYF. The rearrangement links TRBV2 to TRBJ2-3, with 7 positions matching TRBD2. J lost 1 base, V lost 6 bases, and 16 bases had no gene match. Germline-derived CDR1 and CDR2 are SNHLY and FYNNEI. This CDR3 contains 18 residues.

The chain is built from TRBV5-1 and TRBJ1-2; TRBD1 matches 10 bases. Germline V gene lookup returns CDR1 SGHRS and CDR2 YFSETQ. The CDR3 contains 15 residues. Trimming at V came to 5 bases and at J to 0 bases, leaving 4 bases not matched to a gene. CDR3 region: CASRDGQGANYGYTF. The DNA of the CDR3 is TGCGCCAGCAGAGACGGACAGGGGGCTAACTATGGCTACACCTTC.

This rearrangement joins TRBV7-9 to TRBJ1-4; tentative D call: TRBD1 (6 bases). This CDR3 spans 14 amino acids. Germline-derived CDR1 and CDR2 are SEHNR and FQNEAQ (reference sequence). V lost 5 bases, J lost 7 bases, and 14 bases lay in between. CDR3 sequence (DNA): TGTGCCAGCAGCCAGGGTTGGGGGCCTGAAAAACTGTTTTTT. Residues: CASSQGWGPEKLFF.

This clone was seen only once. The J gene is TRBJ1-1, the V gene TRBV2; tentatively, D is TRBD1 (5 bases). In germline, CDR1 is SNHLY, CDR2 FYNNEI. Trimming pared 7 bases from V and 2 bases from J, leaving 17 bases between. This CDR3 is 15 amino acids long. CDR3 protein: CASTPWGSLNTEAFF. DNA of the CDR3: TGTGCCAGCACTCCATGGGGCTCCCTTAACACTGAAGCTTTCTTT.

The chain uses TRBV5-5 and TRBJ2-7; the D gene is possibly TRBD1 (5 bases). Germline CDR1 SGHKS, CDR2 YYEKEE (reference sequence). The V end lost 4 bases, the J end lost 6 bases, and 14 bases lay between the germline ends. CDR3 length: 13 amino acids. The CDR3 region has the DNA TGTGCCAGCAGCCCGGCAGGGATACGCGAGCAGTACTTC. It encodes CASSPAGIREQYF.